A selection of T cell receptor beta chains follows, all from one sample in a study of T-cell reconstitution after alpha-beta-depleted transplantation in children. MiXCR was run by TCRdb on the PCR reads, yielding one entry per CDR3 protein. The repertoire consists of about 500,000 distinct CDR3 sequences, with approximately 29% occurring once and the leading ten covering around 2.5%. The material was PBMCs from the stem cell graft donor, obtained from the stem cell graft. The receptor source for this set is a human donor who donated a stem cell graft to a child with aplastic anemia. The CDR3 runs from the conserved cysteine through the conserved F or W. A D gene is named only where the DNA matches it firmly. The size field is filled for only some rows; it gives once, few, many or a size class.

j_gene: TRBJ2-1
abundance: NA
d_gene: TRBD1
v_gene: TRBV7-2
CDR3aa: CASSSRTGTYEQFF
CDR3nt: TGTGCCAGCAGCTCCCGGACAGGGACATATGAGCAGTTCTTC

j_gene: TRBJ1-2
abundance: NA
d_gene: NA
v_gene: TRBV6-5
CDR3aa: CASRPPTGLGYTF
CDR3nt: TGTGCCAGCAGACCCCCAACAGGGCTTGGCTACACCTTC

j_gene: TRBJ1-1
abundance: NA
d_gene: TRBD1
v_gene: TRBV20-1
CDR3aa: CSARAGGSNTEAFF
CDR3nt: TGCAGTGCTAGGGCAGGGGGCTCGAACACTGAAGCTTTCTTT

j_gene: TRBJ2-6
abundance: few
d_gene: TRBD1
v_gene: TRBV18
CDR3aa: CASSSTGVFTGANVLTF
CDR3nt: TGTGCCAGCTCATCGACAGGGGTGTTTACTGGGGCCAACGTCCTGACTTTC

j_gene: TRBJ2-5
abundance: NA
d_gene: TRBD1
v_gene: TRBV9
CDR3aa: CASGETGMMETQYF
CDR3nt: TGTGCCAGCGGAGAGACAGGGATGATGGAGACCCAGTACTTC

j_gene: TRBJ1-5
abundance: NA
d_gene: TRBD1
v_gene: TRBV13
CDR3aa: CASSQGGARNQPQHF
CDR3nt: TGTGCCAGCAGCCAGGGGGGGGCAAGAAATCAGCCCCAGCATTTT

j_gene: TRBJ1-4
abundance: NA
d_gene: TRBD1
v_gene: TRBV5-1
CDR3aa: CASSPASGQGSEKLFF
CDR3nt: TGCGCCAGCAGCCCGGCATCCGGACAGGGGAGTGAAAAACTGTTTTTT

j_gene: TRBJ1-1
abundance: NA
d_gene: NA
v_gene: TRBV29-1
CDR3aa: CSVVGGMVYGVNTEAFF
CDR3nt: TGCAGCGTTGTGGGCGGGATGGTCTACGGGGTGAACACTGAAGCTTTCTTT

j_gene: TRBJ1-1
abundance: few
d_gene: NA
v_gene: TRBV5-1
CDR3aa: CASSLDGAVNTEAFF
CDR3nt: TGCGCCAGCAGCTTGGACGGGGCGGTGAACACTGAAGCTTTCTTT

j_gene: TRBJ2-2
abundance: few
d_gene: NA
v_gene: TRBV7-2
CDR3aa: CASRPYQGAGELFF
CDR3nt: TGTGCCAGCAGGCCCTACCAGGGCGCCGGGGAGCTGTTTTTT

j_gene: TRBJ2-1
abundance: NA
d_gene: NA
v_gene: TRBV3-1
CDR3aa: CASSQGVFDPRGEQFF
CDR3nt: TGTGCCAGCAGCCAAGGCGTTTTCGACCCACGTGGGGAGCAGTTCTTC

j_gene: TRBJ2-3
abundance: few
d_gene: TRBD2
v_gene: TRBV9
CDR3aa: CASSAPERERDTQYF
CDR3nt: TGTGCCAGCAGCGCTCCGGAGCGGGAGAGGGATACGCAGTATTTT

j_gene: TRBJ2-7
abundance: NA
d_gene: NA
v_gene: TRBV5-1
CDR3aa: CASSLAREEQYF
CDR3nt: TGCGCCAGCAGCTTGGCCCGGGAGGAGCAGTACTTC

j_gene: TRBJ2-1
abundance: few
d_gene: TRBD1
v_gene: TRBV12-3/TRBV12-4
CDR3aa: CASNSGQGAPAGYNEQFF
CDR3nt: TGTGCCAGCAATAGTGGACAGGGGGCCCCTGCGGGCTACAATGAGCAGTTCTTC

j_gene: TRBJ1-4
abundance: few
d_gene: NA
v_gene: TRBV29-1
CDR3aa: CSVTEGGADEKLFF
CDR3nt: TGCAGCGTTACCGAGGGGGGGGCGGACGAAAAACTGTTTTTT

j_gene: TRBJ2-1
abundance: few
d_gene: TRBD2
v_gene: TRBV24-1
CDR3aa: CATSDSGLAGEHEQFF
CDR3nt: TGTGCCACCAGTGACTCAGGACTAGCGGGAGAGCATGAGCAGTTCTTC

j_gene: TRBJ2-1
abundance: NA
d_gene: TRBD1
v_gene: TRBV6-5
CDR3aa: CASSFKPQGATPYNEQFF
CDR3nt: TGTGCCAGCAGTTTCAAACCTCAGGGGGCGACCCCCTACAATGAGCAGTTCTTC

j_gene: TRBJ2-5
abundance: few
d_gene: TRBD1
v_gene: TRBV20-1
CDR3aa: CSARRQGTSRQETQYF
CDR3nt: TGCAGTGCTAGAAGACAGGGGACCTCGAGGCAAGAGACCCAGTACTTC

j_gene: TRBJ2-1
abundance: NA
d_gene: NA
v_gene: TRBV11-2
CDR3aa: CASSFGVFEQFF
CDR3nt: TGTGCCAGCAGCTTCGGGGTTTTTGAGCAGTTCTTC

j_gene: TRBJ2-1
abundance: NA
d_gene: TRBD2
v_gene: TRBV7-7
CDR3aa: CASSVNLAGLSSYNEQFF
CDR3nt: TGTGCCAGCAGCGTTAACTTAGCGGGATTGAGCTCCTACAATGAGCAGTTCTTC

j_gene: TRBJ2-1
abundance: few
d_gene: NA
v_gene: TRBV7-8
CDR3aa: CASSPDRLGGIKQFF
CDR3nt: TGTGCCAGCAGCCCTGATCGGCTAGGCGGCATCAAGCAGTTCTTC

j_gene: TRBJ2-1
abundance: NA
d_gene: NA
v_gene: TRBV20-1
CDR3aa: CSAIDVLGEQFF
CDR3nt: TGCAGTGCTATCGATGTTCTGGGTGAGCAGTTCTTC

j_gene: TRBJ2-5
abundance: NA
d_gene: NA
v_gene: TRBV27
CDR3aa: CASSLLASGQETQYF
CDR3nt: TGTGCCAGCAGTTTACTGGCGTCTGGACAAGAGACCCAGTACTTC

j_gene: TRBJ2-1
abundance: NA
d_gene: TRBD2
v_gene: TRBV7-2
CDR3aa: CASSLGGGYNGQFF
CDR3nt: TGTGCCAGCAGCTTAGGCGGGGGGTACAATGGGCAGTTCTTC